Listed here are 17 T cell receptor beta chains from one sample, sequenced in a study of blood T cells in healthy people across ages. A sample-barcoded 5' primer and a J-beta primer mix were used in a second PCR of roughly 6 to 11 cycles. From the 5' RACE reads, TCRdb called clonotypes with MiXCR, one entry per CDR3 protein. The sample includes 1.5 million to 2 million distinct CDR3 sequences, roughly 28% of them seen just once. The specimen was blood. The receptor set was obtained from a woman in her twenties or thirties in good health.

The chain couples TRBV5-1 to TRBJ2-3, with 9 bases lining up with TRBD2. V was pared by 4 bases and J by 0 bases, with 12 bases of the junction left unmatched. The CDR3 consists of 18 residues. Germline CDR1 SGHRS, CDR2 YFSETQ. CDR3 residues: CASSKHPAGGSSTDTQYF. The DNA for the CDR3 is TGCGCCAGCAGCAAACACCCAGCGGGGGGCTCTAGCACAGATACGCAGTATTTT.

With respect to this clonotype: An end of the junction differs from the germline gene, which may be a read error. The J gene is TRBJ2-1, the V gene TRBV3-1; D possibly matches TRBD1 or TRBD2 (5 bases each). This CDR3 is built from 15 residues. CDR1 is LGHDT and CDR2 is YNNKEL in the germline V gene (reference sequence). The CDR3 coding sequence is TGTGCCAGCAGCCAAGGACGGACAAGGGGCCACGAGCGGTACTTC. This sequence encodes CASSQGRTRGHERYF.

Remarks on this clonotype: Germline and junction disagree at one end, which may indicate a read error. The chain links TRBV12-3 or TRBV12-4 to TRBJ1-6, with 7 nucleotides matching TRBD1. CDR3 size: 13 residues. The CDR3 loop is CASSPTGVSPPHF. CDR3 DNA: TGTGCCAGCAGCCCAACAGGGGTCTCACCCCCCCACTTT.

This clonotype was detected only a few times. The CDR3 bases are TGTGCCAGCAGTCTCGGAAGGAGAGGTGGGACTGGACCCTCCTTGACCTACAATGAGCAGTTCTTC. It is translated as CASSLGRRGGTGPSLTYNEQFF. This chain joins TRBV12-3 or TRBV12-4 and TRBJ2-1; D is perhaps TRBD2 (6 bases). Trimming cost V 5 bases and J 2 bases, with 34 bases left between them. This CDR3 has 22 amino acids.

The J gene is TRBJ2-4, the V gene TRBV12-3 or TRBV12-4; the match to TRBD1 covers 8 bases. The closer fit of TRBJ2-7 to the DNA end suggests the J call may be wrong. This CDR3 contains 15 residues. The CDR3 DNA follows: TGTGCCAGCAGCCTACCCGGACAGGGTTGCTACGAGCAGTACTTC. This translates into CASSLPGQGCYEQYF.

The V call is TRBV11-2, the J call TRBJ2-1; D unclear. This CDR3 is built from 14 residues. CDR1 is SGHAT and CDR2 is FQNNGV in the germline V gene. Trimming pared 6 bases from V and 8 bases from J, leaving 17 bases between. The CDR3 protein is CASSPRARAYEQFF. In nucleotides, the CDR3 is TGTGCCAGCAGTCCTCGAGCAAGGGCCTATGAGCAGTTCTTC.

At least ten counts were recorded for this clonotype. The chain uses TRBV10-3 and TRBJ2-5; D unresolved. The germline V and J ends were trimmed by 3 bases and 3 bases, with 8 bases remaining between them. Germline CDR1 reads ENHRY; CDR2 reads SYGVKD. CDR3 length equals 13 residues. The CDR3 bases are TGTGCCATCAGTGAAGGTGTCAAAGAGACCCAGTACTTC. Encoded protein: CAISEGVKETQYF.

V is TRBV6-5 and J is TRBJ2-3; TRBD2 matches at 9 bases. The CDR3 totals 15 residues. The germline gives CDR1 MNHEY, CDR2 SVGAGI. With V trimmed by 4 bases and J by 5 bases, 7 bases remained unmatched. CDR3 nucleotides: TGTGCCAGCAGTTTCACCGGGACTAGCTTAGATACGCAGTATTTT. Its translation is CASSFTGTSLDTQYF.

The chain combines TRBV6-5 with TRBJ2-2; no firm D call. The CDR3 is 15 residues long. V lost 9 bases to trimming and J lost 8 bases, with 22 bases between them. Germline CDR1 and CDR2: MNHEY and SVGAGI. This CDR3 reads CASSQIGRVRGELFF. In nucleotides, the CDR3 is TGTGCCAGTTCTCAAATTGGACGCGTCAGGGGGGAGCTGTTTTTT.

About this clonotype: It may be a read error: a sequence one base away is much more abundant. The chain uses TRBV5-4 and TRBJ2-1; D possibly corresponds to TRBD2 (6 bases). This CDR3 spans 14 amino acids. Germline V gene data show CDR1 as SGHNT and CDR2 as YYREEE (reference sequence). The CDR3 is CTSSPGGIDNEQFF. The CDR3 nucleotides read TGTACCAGCAGCCCCGGGGGTATCGACAATGAGCAGTTCTTC.

CDR3 amino acids: CASSSLGRGSYNEQYF. CDR3 DNA: TGTGCCAGCAGCTCGTTAGGCAGGGGCTCCTACAATGAGCAGTACTTC. The V call is TRBV7-2, the J call TRBJ2-1; possible D gene TRBD1, 6 bases. The end of the DNA fits TRBJ2-7 better, so the J call may be wrong. The CDR3 has 16 amino acids. Germline loops: CDR1 SGHTA, CDR2 FQGNSA.

This chain links TRBV10-3 with TRBJ1-5; 10 nucleotides agree with TRBD1. The germline gives CDR1 ENHRY, CDR2 SYGVKD. The CDR3 runs to 15 residues. The J segment lost 3 bases and the V segment lost 5 bases, leaving 4 bases of the junction unmatched. The CDR3 nucleotides are TGTGCCATCAGTCCGGGACAGGGGTACAATCAGCCCCAGCATTTT. Protein product: CAISPGQGYNQPQHF.

CDR3 sequence: CASSEGQGLNTGELFF. The CDR3 DNA reads as TGTGCCAGCAGTGAAGGGCAAGGACTCAACACCGGGGAGCTGTTTTTT. V gene TRBV6-1 combines with J gene TRBJ2-2, with D perhaps matching TRBD2 (5 bases). The germline gives CDR1 MNHNS, CDR2 SASEGT. V was shortened by 1 base and J by 2 bases, with 11 bases between the two germline ends. CDR3 length: 16 amino acids.

This clonotype was detected ten times or more. One junction end does not reproduce the germline sequence, and a read error may be involved. This chain joins TRBV7-9 and TRBJ2-4; 7 bases match TRBD1. The CDR3 sequence is 12 residues long. Germline CDR1 is SEHNR and CDR2 is FQNEAQ (reference sequence). The chain's CDR3 is CASSLAWDSQYF. The CDR3 DNA is TGTGCCAGCAGCCTAGCCTGGGACAGTCAGTACTTC.

In this sample, this clonotype turned up many times. V and J are TRBV5-1 and TRBJ2-5; TRBD1 aligns across 8 bases. J gave up 11 bases and V 5 bases, and 14 bases lay outside the gene matches. This CDR3 region has 14 residues. From germline, CDR1 is SGHRS and CDR2 YFSETQ. This chain's CDR3 is CASRPGQANSEQYF. The DNA of the CDR3 is TGCGCCAGCAGGCCGGGACAGGCTAATTCGGAGCAGTACTTC.

A single count supports this clonotype. A read error may produce the germline difference seen at one junction end. This sequence joins TRBV29-1 and TRBJ1-5, with a tentative D call TRBD1 (6 bases). The CDR3 loop spans 17 amino acids. Germline assignment: CDR1 SQVTM and CDR2 ANQGSEA. The CDR3 spells CSVERFRAGVSNQSQHF. The CDR3 DNA reads TGCAGCGTTGAAAGATTTAGGGCAGGGGTTAGCAATCAGTCCCAGCATTTT. Complete variable domain (other parts from reference TRBV29-1 and TRBJ1-5): SAVISQKPSRDICQRGTSLTIQCQVDSQVTMMFWYRQQPGQSLTLIATANQGSEATYESGFVIDKFPISRPNLTFSTLTVSNMSPEDSSIYLCSVERFRAGVSNQSQHFGDGTRLSIL.

The chain has TRBV14 and TRBJ2-4, with D unresolved. This CDR3 region has 16 residues. V lost 0 bases, J lost 5 bases, and 14 bases lay in between. Germline CDR1 SGHDN, CDR2 FVKESK. The CDR3 sequence: CASSQERWAAQNIQYF. As DNA, the CDR3 is TGTGCCAGCAGCCAAGAACGATGGGCGGCACAAAACATTCAGTACTTC.